These 22 T cell receptor beta chains came from one sample sequenced in a study of blood T cell repertoires in COVID-19. Some clones are missing from TCRdb's copy, which holds only in-frame ones; the method was immunoSEQ multiplex PCR. The sample contains approximately 110,000 clones, about 81% of which appear only once. Sequences were obtained from peripheral blood. These receptors were obtained from a man in his 70s with acute or convalescent COVID-19.

CDR3 DNA: TGTGCCAGCATGGTGGCGGGAGACAATCAGCCCCAGCATTTT. Translated, it gives CASMVAGDNQPQHF. The rearrangement uses TRBV6-5 and TRBJ1-5, with unresolved D. The CDR3 runs 14 residues. Between the trimmed V and J ends, which lost 7 bases and 3 bases, there was a span of 13 bases. Germline lookup yields CDR1 MNHEY and CDR2 SVGAGI.

The chain carries TRBV7-9 and TRBJ1-3, with 9 bases fitting TRBD1. The V segment lost 11 bases and the J segment 1 base; nucleotides outside the gene matches: 6. There are 14 residues in the CDR3. Germline assignment: CDR1 SEHNR and CDR2 FQNEAQ (reference sequence). The CDR3 here is CAYTGTGSGNTIYF. The CDR3 coding sequence is TGTGCCTACACCGGGACAGGGTCTGGAAACACCATATATTTT.

This clone came up a few times. J is TRBJ1-1 and V is TRBV30; D not certain. The germline V and J ends were trimmed by 7 bases and 0 bases, with 6 bases remaining between them. Germline values: CDR1 GTSNPN, CDR2 SVGIG (reference sequence). This CDR3 spans 11 amino acids. CDR3 protein: CAFGLNTEAFF. DNA of the CDR3: TGTGCCTTCGGTTTGAACACTGAAGCTTTCTTT.

The chain joins TRBV10-1 to TRBJ2-3, with no clear D. The ends were cut back, 6 bases at V and 1 base at J, with 8 bases in the middle. Germline lookup yields CDR1 WNHNN and CDR2 SYGVQD (reference sequence). CDR3 length: 13 residues. Here the CDR3 reads CASSVGGTDTQYF. The CDR3 bases are TGCGCCAGCAGCGTCGGAGGCACAGATACGCAGTATTTT.

The rearrangement uses TRBV4-1 and TRBJ2-1; 7 bases align to TRBD1. Germline assignment: CDR1 MGHRA and CDR2 YSYEKL. J gave up 4 bases and V 0 bases, and 3 bases lay outside the gene matches. The CDR3 extends over 15 amino acids. CDR3 DNA sequence: TGCGCCAGCAGCCAAGAAGGGGGCCTTTACAATGAGCAGTTCTTC. Translated, it gives CASSQEGGLYNEQFF.

The rearrangement joins TRBV5-4 to TRBJ1-2; no definite D call. Trimming cost V 5 bases and J 5 bases, with 16 bases left between them. The CDR3 totals 14 residues. Looked up from germline, CDR1 is SGHNT and CDR2 is YYREEE (reference sequence). CDR3 coding DNA: TGTGCCAGCAGTAATACGGATGGAGCATATGGCTACACCTTC. Its protein product is CASSNTDGAYGYTF.

V and J are TRBV3-1 (or the pseudogene TRBV3-2) and TRBJ1-4, with D uncertain. CDR1 and CDR2 from the germline V gene are LGHDT and YNNKEL (reference sequence). Trimming removed 3 bases at V and 10 bases at J, with 18 bases between. There are 15 residues in the CDR3. CDR3 protein: CASSQDTVRSGKLFF. In DNA, the CDR3 is TGTGCCAGCAGCCAGGATACAGTTAGGTCCGGAAAACTGTTTTTT.

The chain carries TRBV7-9 and TRBJ2-4; maybe TRBD2 (6 bases). Germline V gene sequence: CDR1 SEHNR, CDR2 FQNEAQ (reference sequence). V was pared by 1 base and J by 3 bases, with 22 bases between. CDR3 length: 19 residues. The DNA of the CDR3 is TGTGCCAGCAGCTTAGTGGGATGGAGGGTCGACGAAAACAAAAACATTCAGTACTTC. Residues: CASSLVGWRVDENKNIQYF.

This chain connects TRBV10-3 to TRBJ2-3; D not certain. V lost 3 bases and J lost 2, with 12 bases in between. The CDR3 runs to 15 residues. Germline CDR1 ENHRY, CDR2 SYGVKD. The CDR3 bases are TGTGCCATCAGTGAAGGTTGGAGCGCCACAGATACGCAGTATTTT. Protein: CAISEGWSATDTQYF.

The table lists this clone with a few counts. This sequence joins TRBV15 and TRBJ1-2, with 9 nucleotides matching TRBD1. With 0 bases clipped from V and 0 bases from J, the junction kept 5 bases outside the gene matches. Germline V CDR1 and CDR2: LNHNV, YYDKDF (reference sequence). The CDR3 length is 17 residues. CDR3 protein: CATSRDLRQGANYGYTF. The CDR3 bases are TGTGCCACCAGCAGAGACCTAAGACAGGGGGCTAACTATGGCTACACCTTC.

V usage is TRBV15 and J usage is TRBJ1-6; unclear D gene. V lost 3 bases to trimming and J lost 8 bases, with 14 bases between them. CDR3 size: 15 residues. Germline CDR1 LNHNV, CDR2 YYDKDF (reference sequence). CDR3 residues: CATSRFRSGDSPLHF. CDR3 DNA: TGTGCCACCAGCAGGTTCCGATCCGGGGATTCACCCCTCCACTTT.

Written as DNA, the CDR3 is TGTGCCAGCAGTCCCCGACAGGGGGTGACAGATACGCAGTATTTT. It translates to CASSPRQGVTDTQYF. The J gene is TRBJ2-3, the V gene TRBV6-5; 9 bases line up with TRBD1. V was clipped by 5 bases and J by 3 bases; unmatched bases: 6. Germline-derived CDR1 and CDR2 are MNHEY and SVGAGI. The CDR3 runs 15 residues.

The gene calls are TRBV5-1 and TRBJ1-6; 8 bases line up with TRBD1. Germline CDR1 SGHRS, CDR2 YFSETQ. The CDR3 totals 13 residues. J gave up 10 bases and V 5 bases, and 5 bases lay outside the gene matches. The DNA for the CDR3 is TGCGCCAGCAGGGAAGACAGGGGATCACCCCTCCACTTT. This sequence encodes CASREDRGSPLHF. The full variable domain, rest sourced from reference TRBV5-1 and TRBJ1-6, is KAGVTQTPRYLIKTRGQQVTLSCSPISGHRSVSWYQQTPGQGLQFLFEYFSETQRNKGNFPGRFSGRQFSNSRSEMNVSTLELGDSALYLCASREDRGSPLHFGNGTRLTVT.

The chain has TRBV5-1 and TRBJ2-1; 10 bases align to TRBD2. The CDR3 is 15 amino acids. The V segment lost 4 bases and the J segment 6 bases; nucleotides outside the gene matches: 7. Looked up from germline, CDR1 is SGHRS and CDR2 is YFSETQ. This chain's CDR3 is CASSIIAGGGNEQFF. CDR3 in DNA: TGCGCCAGCAGCATCATAGCGGGAGGAGGCAATGAGCAGTTCTTC.

The rearrangement uses TRBV5-1 and TRBJ1-1; 8 bases match TRBD1. V was clipped by 3 bases and J by 4 bases; unmatched bases: 8. The CDR3 spans 15 residues. Germline lookup yields CDR1 SGHRS and CDR2 YFSETQ. CDR3 residues: CASSSADRVGTEAFF. The CDR3 bases are TGCGCCAGCAGCTCGGCGGACAGGGTAGGCACTGAAGCTTTCTTT.

In this sample, this clone turned up a few times. This chain joins TRBV25-1 and TRBJ1-4; 7 bases line up with TRBD1. CDR3 size: 17 residues. J was trimmed by 0 bases and V by 6 bases; bases with no gene match: 10. CDR1 is MGHDK and CDR2 is SYGVNS in the germline V gene. The CDR3 here is CASSARTGVSTNEKLFF. For the CDR3, the DNA is TGTGCCAGCAGCGCTAGGACAGGTGTTTCAACTAATGAAAAACTGTTTTTT.

The chain employs TRBV12-5 and TRBJ1-1; D unclear. The V and J ends lost 6 bases and 0 bases respectively, with 5 bases between them. Germline CDR1 is LGHNT and CDR2 is FRNRAP. The CDR3 has 12 amino acids. This CDR3 is CASGAVNTEAFF. DNA of the CDR3: TGTGCTAGTGGGGCGGTGAACACTGAAGCTTTCTTT. Filled out from reference TRBV12-5 and TRBJ1-1, the complete variable domain reads DARVTQTPRHKVTEMGQEVTMRCQPILGHNTVFWYRQTMMQGLELLAYFRNRAPLDDSGMPKDRFSAEMPDATLATLKIQPSEPRDSAVYFCASGAVNTEAFFGQGTRLTVV.

This chain links TRBV3-1 (or the pseudogene TRBV3-2) with TRBJ1-1; tentatively, D is TRBD1 (6 bases). V lost 1 base, J lost 0 bases, and 9 bases lay in between. The V gene's germline CDR1 is LGHDT and CDR2 YNNKEL (reference sequence). The CDR3 totals 15 residues. The CDR3 is CASSQVEGVNTEAFF. Written as DNA, the CDR3 is TGTGCCAGCAGCCAAGTCGAGGGGGTGAACACTGAAGCTTTCTTT.

The chain is built from TRBV30 and TRBJ1-2; D uncertain. Trimming took off 3 bases at V and 8 bases at J, with 19 bases between the two ends. Germline V gives CDR1 GTSNPN, CDR2 SVGIG (reference sequence). The CDR3 loop spans 14 amino acids. CDR3 sequence reads: CAWSAGISAGGYTF. The CDR3 nucleotides are TGTGCCTGGAGCGCCGGGATATCAGCTGGGGGCTACACCTTC.

The chain is built from TRBV2 and TRBJ2-1; tentatively, D is TRBD2 (5 bases). The germline V and J ends were trimmed by 3 bases and 4 bases, with 13 bases remaining between them. The CDR3 is 15 amino acids. Germline CDR1 is SNHLY and CDR2 is FYNNEI. The CDR3 sequence is CASSDMSGSYNEQFF. DNA for the CDR3: TGTGCCAGCAGTGATATGAGCGGAAGTTACAATGAGCAGTTCTTC. Complete variable domain (other parts from reference TRBV2 and TRBJ2-1): EPEVTQTPSHQVTQMGQEVILRCVPISNHLYFYWYRQILGQKVEFLVSFYNNEISEKSEIFDDQFSVERPDGSNFTLKIRSTKLEDSAMYFCASSDMSGSYNEQFFGPGTRLTVL.

This sequence joins TRBV28 and TRBJ2-3; weak D call: TRBD2 (6 bases). Trimming shortened V by 6 bases and J by 4 bases, and 20 bases separated the two germline ends. The CDR3 spans 16 residues. The germline CDR1 and CDR2 sequences are MDHEN and SYDVKM. CDR3 nucleotides: TGTGCCAGCAGCAATCTTGGGGGGTTCGGTGCAGATACGCAGTATTTT. Protein product: CASSNLGGFGADTQYF.

J is TRBJ1-3 and V is TRBV3-1 (or the pseudogene TRBV3-2); 8 positions match TRBD1. The CDR3 contains 16 residues. The J segment lost 0 bases and the V segment lost 3 bases, leaving 4 bases of the junction unmatched. CDR1 is LGHDT, CDR2 YNNKEL, per germline (reference sequence). DNA of the CDR3: TGTGCCAGCAGCCATCGACAGGGGACCTCTGGAAACACCATATATTTT. Encoded protein: CASSHRQGTSGNTIYF.